What follows are 31 T cell receptor beta chains derived from one specimen sequenced in a study of blood T cells in healthy people across ages. A second about 7 to 11 cycle PCR used barcoded and J-beta primers. MiXCR, run by TCRdb on the 5' RACE reads, gives a single entry per CDR3 protein. The data show almost 1 million distinct CDR3 sequences, roughly half seen once. Sequenced sample: blood. The receptors were sampled from a woman aged 60-75 years in good health.

V gene TRBV15 combines with J gene TRBJ2-4; TRBD2 aligns across 7 bases. Looked up from germline, CDR1 is LNHNV and CDR2 is YYDKDF (reference sequence). The CDR3 extends over 18 amino acids. J was trimmed by 9 bases and V by 0 bases; bases with no gene match: 17. The CDR3 region has the DNA TGTGCCACCAGCAGAGATCGGTATCTAGTGCGCTCGGGGGGCATTCAGTACTTC. Residues: CATSRDRYLVRSGGIQYF.

The chain combines TRBV29-1 with TRBJ2-6; D might be TRBD1 or TRBD2, each matching 6 bases. V was shortened by 6 bases and J by 0 bases, with 12 bases between the two germline ends. There are 15 residues in the CDR3. Per germline, CDR1 SQVTM and CDR2 ANQGSEA. The CDR3: CSVEGHPSGANVLTF. The CDR3 region has the DNA TGCAGCGTGGAGGGACATCCCTCTGGGGCCAACGTCCTGACTTTC.

This clonotype came up a few times. The chain uses TRBV7-2 and TRBJ2-3; 10 nucleotides align to TRBD1. This CDR3 is 17 amino acids long. Looked up from germline, CDR1 is SGHTA and CDR2 is FQGNSA. The trim removed 5 bases at V and 0 bases at J, leaving 8 bases unmatched. DNA for the CDR3: TGTGCCAGCAGCAGAGGACAGGGGGTTTCTAGCACAGATACGCAGTATTTT. This translates into CASSRGQGVSSTDTQYF. Full variable domain (rest looked up from reference TRBV7-2 and TRBJ2-3): GAGVSQSPSNKVTEKGKDVELRCDPISGHTALYWYRQSLGQGLEFLIYFQGNSAPDKSGLPSDRFSAERTGGSVSTLTIQRTQQEDSAVYLCASSRGQGVSSTDTQYFGPGTRLTVL.

The chain combines TRBV28 with TRBJ1-2; 11 positions match TRBD1. This CDR3 is 16 amino acids long. Per the germline V gene, CDR1 is MDHEN and CDR2 is SYDVKM. The J segment lost 4 bases and the V segment lost 6 bases, leaving 10 bases of the junction unmatched. The CDR3 nucleotides are TGTGCCAGCAGCCCTTCCGGGACAGGGGGTACCTATGGCTACACCTTC. Translating it yields CASSPSGTGGTYGYTF.

The gene calls are TRBV12-3 or TRBV12-4 and TRBJ2-1; 8 nucleotides line up with TRBD2. The CDR3 spans 14 residues. V lost 6 bases, J lost 8 bases, and 9 bases stayed unmatched. The CDR3 DNA is TGTGCCAGCAGGGCCAGCGGGAGTTTCTATGAGCAGTTCTTC. Translating it yields CASRASGSFYEQFF.

The chain employs TRBV27 and TRBJ2-3, with TRBD2 matching over 9 bases. V gave up 4 bases and J gave up 0 bases; unmatched junction bases: 5. The CDR3 contains 16 residues. CDR1 is MNHEY, CDR2 SMNVEV, per germline (reference sequence). CDR3 region: CASSSGLARSTDTQYF. The CDR3 DNA follows: TGTGCCAGCAGTTCGGGACTAGCTAGGAGCACAGATACGCAGTATTTT.

This clonotype was counted at least ten times. The CDR3 sequence: CASSRSTDTQYF. The CDR3 region has the DNA TGTGCCAGCAGCCGTTCAACAGATACGCAGTATTTT. This chain connects TRBV12-3 or TRBV12-4 to TRBJ2-3; no reliable D call. V dropped 6 bases and J dropped 3 bases, with 7 bases sitting between them. This CDR3 is 12 amino acids long.

The chain links TRBV10-3 to TRBJ2-7; the match to TRBD1 covers 9 bases. Germline V gene lookup returns CDR1 ENHRY and CDR2 SYGVKD. This CDR3 region has 14 residues. V was pared by 2 bases and J by 9 bases, with 8 bases of the junction left unmatched. This chain's CDR3 is CAISEGTGTPRQYF. The CDR3 DNA reads as TGTGCCATCAGTGAGGGGACAGGGACTCCACGGCAGTACTTC.

Only a few counts were recorded for this clonotype. This chain links TRBV14 with TRBJ2-1; the D gene is possibly TRBD1 (5 bases). The germline V gene has CDR1 SGHDN and CDR2 FVKESK. Trimming shortened V by 2 bases and J by 12 bases, and 47 bases separated the two germline ends. The CDR3 totals 24 residues. The CDR3 loop reads CASSQMTDGIHFGTPEYDNIGQFF. CDR3 nucleotides: TGTGCCAGCAGCCAAATGACAGACGGTATTCATTTTGGAACGCCCGAATATGATAATATTGGGCAGTTCTTC.

This clonotype came up a few times. The chain recombines TRBV7-2 with TRBJ1-2; 7 bases fit TRBD1. Germline values: CDR1 SGHTA, CDR2 FQGNSA. V lost 8 bases and J lost 6; bases outside the gene matches: 15. CDR3 length equals 15 residues. For the CDR3, the DNA is TGTGCCAGCTCTCCCAGGGGGGGTACCGGAGATGGCTACACCTTC. Its protein is CASSPRGGTGDGYTF. The full variable domain, rest sourced from reference TRBV7-2 and TRBJ1-2, is GAGVSQSPSNKVTEKGKDVELRCDPISGHTALYWYRQSLGQGLEFLIYFQGNSAPDKSGLPSDRFSAERTGGSVSTLTIQRTQQEDSAVYLCASSPRGGTGDGYTFGSGTRLTVV.

V is TRBV5-4 and J is TRBJ1-1, with 8 bases aligning to TRBD1. The V gene's germline CDR1 is SGHNT and CDR2 YYREEE (reference sequence). Germline trimming cut 6 bases from V and 2 bases from J; bases unmatched to any gene: 6. This CDR3 comprises 14 residues. CDR3 protein: CASTETGVNTEAFF. The DNA of the CDR3 is TGTGCCAGCACCGAGACAGGGGTAAACACTGAAGCTTTCTTT.

The DNA for the CDR3 is TGCGCCAGCAGCTTGTCATCCGGGATAGTGGAGCAGTACTTC. Translated, it gives CASSLSSGIVEQYF. The chain is built from TRBV5-1 and TRBJ2-1; D is perhaps TRBD2 (5 bases). The J call may be faulty, since TRBJ2-7 better matches the DNA end. The CDR3 is 14 amino acids. Germline V gene lookup returns CDR1 SGHRS and CDR2 YFSETQ.

The rearrangement uses TRBV20-1 and TRBJ2-5; maybe TRBD2 (6 bases). The better agreement between TRBJ2-7 and the DNA end casts doubt on the J call. Germline assignment: CDR1 DFQATT and CDR2 SNEGSKA (reference sequence). The CDR3 spans 13 residues. The DNA for the CDR3 is TGCAGTGCCAGGGACTCGCCCTCCTACGAGCAGTACTTC. Its translation: CSARDSPSYEQYF.

The CDR3 sequence: CSARAAGSSYEQYF. For the CDR3, the DNA is TGCAGTGCTAGAGCTGCCGGCAGCTCCTACGAGCAGTACTTC. This chain joins TRBV20-1 and TRBJ2-7; D is unclear. CDR1 is DFQATT and CDR2 is SNEGSKA in the germline V gene (reference sequence). The CDR3 loop spans 14 amino acids. The V end was cut by 1 base, the J end by 0 bases, with 10 bases between.

A note on this clonotype: The germline gene is not matched at one end of the junction; a read error may be the cause. The rearrangement joins TRBV20-1 to TRBJ1-4, with D tentatively TRBD1 (6 bases). CDR1 and CDR2 from the germline V gene are DFQATT and SNEGSKA (reference sequence). The CDR3 is 14 residues long. The CDR3 is CSAREQGGSEKLFF. DNA for the CDR3: TGCAGTGCTAGAGAACAGGGAGGTAGTGAAAAGCTGTTTTTT.

The count of this clonotype is one. The V gene is TRBV6-2 or TRBV6-3, the J gene TRBJ2-3; a possible D gene is TRBD2 (5 bases). V lost 4 bases, J lost 6 bases, and 20 bases lay in between. The germline V gene encodes CDR1 MNHEY and CDR2 SVGEGT. This CDR3 region has 16 residues. The CDR3 loop is CASSFHRTGLADTQYF. DNA of the CDR3: TGTGCCAGCAGTTTCCACCGGACTGGTCTTGCTGATACGCAGTATTTT.

This clonotype occurred a few times. The V call is TRBV29-1, the J call TRBJ1-2; unclear D gene. Germline CDR1 and CDR2: SQVTM and ANQGSEA. This CDR3 has 12 residues. Trimming pared 3 bases from V and 4 bases from J, leaving 9 bases between. DNA for the CDR3: TGCAGCGTTGATAGGGCTGCCTATGGCTACACCTTC. Its translation is CSVDRAAYGYTF.

The chain employs TRBV6-2 or TRBV6-3 and TRBJ2-7; 9 bases are shared with TRBD2. Germline CDR1 and CDR2: MNHEY and SVGEGT. The CDR3 totals 16 residues. Trimming took 2 bases from V and 2 from J; bases not matched to a gene: 7. The CDR3 reads CASSYQASGTPYEQYF. The CDR3 region has the DNA TGTGCCAGCAGTTACCAGGCTAGCGGGACCCCCTACGAGCAGTACTTC.

The J gene is TRBJ2-2, the V gene TRBV7-2; TRBD1 agrees at 8 bases. Unmatched junction bases numbered 2, after V lost 5 bases and J lost 0 bases. The CDR3 covers 15 residues. Per germline, CDR1 SGHTA and CDR2 FQGNSA. The CDR3 DNA sequence: TGTGCCAGCAGCCAGACAGGGGCGAACACCGGGGAGCTGTTTTTT. Protein sequence: CASSQTGANTGELFF.

This clonotype was observed a handful of times. The V and J genes are TRBV4-1 and TRBJ2-1, with D possibly being TRBD1 (6 bases). CDR1 MGHRA and CDR2 YSYEKL come from the germline V gene. The CDR3 covers 15 residues. V lost 2 bases to trimming and J lost 4 bases, with 12 bases between them. Written as DNA, the CDR3 is TGCGCCAGCAGCCAATACCGGGACACTTACAATGAGCAGTTCTTC. Protein: CASSQYRDTYNEQFF.

The CDR3 sequence: CSARDLEGTRHNEQFF. The CDR3 nucleotides are TGCAGTGCTAGAGATCTGGAAGGGACGAGACACAATGAGCAGTTCTTC. The V and J genes are TRBV20-1 and TRBJ2-1; D possibly matches TRBD1 or TRBD2 (5 bases each). The CDR3 extends over 16 amino acids. Germline V gene lookup returns CDR1 DFQATT and CDR2 SNEGSKA (reference sequence). The V end was cut by 0 bases, the J end by 5 bases, with 17 bases between.

J is TRBJ2-1 and V is TRBV30; D remains ambiguous. Germline V lookup: CDR1 GTSNPN, CDR2 SVGIG (reference sequence). V lost 4 bases to trimming and J lost 9 bases, with 19 bases between them. CDR3 size: 14 residues. CDR3 nucleotide sequence: TGTGCCTGGAATCGACATTTTAGTGAGAGTGAGCAGTTCTTC. Protein sequence: CAWNRHFSESEQFF.

Only a few counts were recorded for this clonotype. The chain uses TRBV7-9 and TRBJ2-7, with TRBD2 matching over 13 bases. The germline CDR1 and CDR2 sequences are SEHNR and FQNEAQ (reference sequence). The CDR3 totals 18 residues. V dropped 5 bases and J dropped 10; count of bases not matched to a gene: 20. CDR3 in amino acids: CASSRTGLAGPKRAAQYF. CDR3 DNA: TGTGCCAGCAGCCGAACGGGACTAGCGGGACCCAAGAGAGCGGCCCAGTACTTC.

The chain combines TRBV6-5 with TRBJ2-1; D assignment may be TRBD1 or TRBD2 (6 bases each). CDR3 length: 16 amino acids. With 3 bases removed from V and 3 bases from J, the gap between germline ends came to 15 bases. From germline, CDR1 is MNHEY and CDR2 SVGAGI. The CDR3 loop is CASSYSGGLNYNEQFF. The DNA for the CDR3 is TGTGCCAGCAGTTATTCTGGGGGGCTTAACTACAATGAGCAGTTCTTC.

This clonotype has only a few counts. CDR3 region: CASSFGTGGLSSYEQYF. The CDR3, as DNA: TGTGCCAGCAGCTTCGGGACAGGCGGGTTAAGCTCCTACGAGCAGTACTTC. V usage is TRBV7-2 and J usage is TRBJ2-7; 8 positions agree with TRBD1. This CDR3 spans 17 amino acids. V trimming: 3 bases; J trimming: 0 bases; junction bases outside the gene matches: 10. Germline V gene sequence: CDR1 SGHTA, CDR2 FQGNSA.

This clonotype appeared a few times. This sequence joins TRBV30 and TRBJ2-5; 11 bases match TRBD2. V lost 0 bases to trimming and J lost 7 bases; unmatched junction nucleotides: 4. The V gene's germline CDR1 is GTSNPN and CDR2 SVGIG (reference sequence). The CDR3 has 14 residues. CDR3 DNA sequence: TGTGCCTGGAGTGTACTAGCGGGAGTTCGGACCCAGTACTTC. This translates into CAWSVLAGVRTQYF.

This chain links TRBV7-3 with TRBJ2-3; 9 bases map to TRBD1. V trimming: 0 bases; J trimming: 5 bases; junction bases outside the gene matches: 9. This CDR3 has 17 residues. CDR1 and CDR2 (germline): SGHTA, FQGTGA. For the CDR3, the DNA is TGTGCCAGCAGCTTAACCCCGGGACAGGGACTGGTAGATACGCAGTATTTT. It is translated as CASSLTPGQGLVDTQYF. Using reference TRBV7-3 and TRBJ2-3 for the parts outside the CDR3, the full variable domain is GAGVSQTPSNKVTEKGKYVELRCDPISGHTALYWYRQSLGQGPEFLIYFQGTGAADDSGLPNDRFFAVRPEGSVSTLKIQRTERGDSAVYLCASSLTPGQGLVDTQYFGPGTRLTVL.

J is TRBJ1-2 and V is TRBV6-6; TRBD1 aligns across 9 bases. The CDR3 loop spans 12 amino acids. V trimming: 10 bases; J trimming: 5 bases; junction bases outside the gene matches: 5. CDR1 is MNHNY, CDR2 SVGAGI, per germline (reference sequence). The CDR3: CATGTGRYGYTF. The CDR3 DNA reads TGTGCCACCGGGACAGGGAGGTATGGCTACACCTTC.

The chain combines TRBV6-6 with TRBJ1-6, with D unresolved. Trimming took 2 bases from V and 7 from J, leaving 9 bases between them. This CDR3 contains 14 residues. Germline V lookup: CDR1 MNHNY, CDR2 SVGAGI (reference sequence). CDR3 sequence reads: CASSYGQGNSPLHF. DNA for the CDR3: TGTGCCAGCAGTTACGGGCAAGGAAATTCACCCCTCCACTTT.

The chain recombines TRBV24-1 with TRBJ2-1; D is unclear. Per the germline V gene, CDR1 is KGHDR and CDR2 is SFDVKD. CDR3 size: 14 residues. Trimming removed 6 bases at V and 3 bases at J, with 11 bases between. The CDR3 coding sequence is TGTGCCACCAGTTCAGTGGTACTCTACAATGAGCAGTTCTTC. This codes for CATSSVVLYNEQFF.

V gene TRBV20-1 combines with J gene TRBJ2-3; perhaps D is TRBD1 or TRBD2 (5 bases each). V was cut by 1 base and J by 6 bases, with 14 bases left in between. Germline V gene data show CDR1 as DFQATT and CDR2 as SNEGSKA (reference sequence). The CDR3 spans 14 residues. The CDR3 DNA is TGCAGTGCTAGAGTGCCGACGGGGCAGGATACGCAGTATTTT. It yields the protein CSARVPTGQDTQYF.